Sequencing of this T cell receptor beta chain was carried out in a study of metastatic and nonmetastatic thyroid tumors. Study-wide results and caveats: When malignant thyroid tumors were compared with benign nodules, TCR beta diversity was reportedly significantly higher in the malignant tumors. This held in both blood and tumor samples.

About this clone itself: Its antigen is unknown.

Deletions cut 6 bases from V and 0 bases from J, with 15 bases between. Germline CDR1 is DFQATT and CDR2 is SNEGSKA (reference sequence). The CDR3 loop spans 14 amino acids. TCRdb reassembled clones from the PCR reads with MiXCR. Of roughly 35,000 clones detected, roughly a third appear once; the ten largest clones hold roughly 22%. None of the patients had undergone any treatment ahead of thyroid surgery. The clonotype comes from a female donor with papillary thyroid cancer or a benign thyroid nodule (not recorded which). Some clones in this sample may be carry-over from other donors' samples. V gene TRBV20-1 combines with J gene TRBJ2-7; D is possibly TRBD2 (5 bases). The specimen was tumor tissue. Here the CDR3 reads CSASDGVSSYEQYF. DNA of the CDR3: TGCAGTGCCTCCGACGGGGTCAGCTCCTACGAGCAGTACTTC.